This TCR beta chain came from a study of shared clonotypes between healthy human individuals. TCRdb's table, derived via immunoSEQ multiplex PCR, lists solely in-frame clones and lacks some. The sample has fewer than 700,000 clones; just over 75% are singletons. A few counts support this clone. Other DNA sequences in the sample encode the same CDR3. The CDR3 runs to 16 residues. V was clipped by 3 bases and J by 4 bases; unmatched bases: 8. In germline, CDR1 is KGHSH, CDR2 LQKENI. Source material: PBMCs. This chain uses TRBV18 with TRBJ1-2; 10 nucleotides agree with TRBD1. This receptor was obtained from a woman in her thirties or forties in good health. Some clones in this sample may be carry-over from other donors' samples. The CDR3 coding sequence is TGTGCCAGCTCACCCGGACAGGGGGATGAGGGCTATGGCTACACCTTC. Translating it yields CASSPGQGDEGYGYTF.